This T cell receptor (beta chain) emerged from a study of T cell changes during pregnancy in multiple sclerosis. TCRdb keeps only in-frame clones here, not all; method: immunoSEQ multiplex PCR. The sample has 50,000 to 75,000 clones; around 90% are singletons. Trimming took 4 bases from V and 0 from J, leaving 4 bases between them. Germline lookup yields CDR1 SGHTA and CDR2 FQGNSA. This CDR3 has 13 amino acids. The origin of this receptor is a female donor in good health, enrolled as a control in a pregnancy study. The sample consisted of peripheral blood, taken in the first trimester of pregnancy. The chain couples TRBV7-2 to TRBJ2-1, with D unresolved. This chain's CDR3 is CASSSSSYNEQFF. The DNA for the CDR3 is TGTGCCAGCAGCTCGAGCTCCTACAATGAGCAGTTCTTC.